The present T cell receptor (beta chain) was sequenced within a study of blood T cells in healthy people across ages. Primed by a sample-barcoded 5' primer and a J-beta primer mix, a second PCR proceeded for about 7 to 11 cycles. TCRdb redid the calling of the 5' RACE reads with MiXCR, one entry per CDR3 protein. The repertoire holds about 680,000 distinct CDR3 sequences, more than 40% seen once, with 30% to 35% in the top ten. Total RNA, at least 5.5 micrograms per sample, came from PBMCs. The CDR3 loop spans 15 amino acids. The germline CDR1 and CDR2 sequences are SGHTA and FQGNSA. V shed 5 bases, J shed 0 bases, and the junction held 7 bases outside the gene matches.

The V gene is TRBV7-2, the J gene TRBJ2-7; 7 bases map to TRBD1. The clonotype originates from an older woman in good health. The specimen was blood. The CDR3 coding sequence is TGTGCCAGCAGCAATGGACAGGACTTCTCCTACGAGCAGTACTTC. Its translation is CASSNGQDFSYEQYF.